Sequencing of this TCR beta chain was carried out in a study of shared clonotypes between healthy human individuals. General study results and limits: Non-shared clonotypes showed lower generation probabilities than clonotypes common to all four donors.

Measured with immunoSEQ multiplex PCR; TCRdb has only the in-frame clones, and not every one. The table has 1,400,000 or so clones, around 98.5% seen once; the top ten hold about 0.34%. Turning to this clone: Its antigen is undetermined.

The clonotype was recovered from a man between 25 and 39 years old in good health. The sequencing sample was made of naive CD4+ T cells sorted from blood. Subset of the sample: CD45RA+ positively selected.

The CDR3 DNA is TGTGCCAGCAGTCCTTGGGTCTCTGCTCCGGGCGAGCAGTACTTC. Translated, it gives CASSPWVSAPGEQYF. This chain connects TRBV27 to TRBJ2-7, with D unclear. Germline CDR1 MNHEY, CDR2 SMNVEV (reference sequence). The CDR3 runs 15 residues. Trimming took off 5 bases at V and 6 bases at J, with 20 bases between the two ends.